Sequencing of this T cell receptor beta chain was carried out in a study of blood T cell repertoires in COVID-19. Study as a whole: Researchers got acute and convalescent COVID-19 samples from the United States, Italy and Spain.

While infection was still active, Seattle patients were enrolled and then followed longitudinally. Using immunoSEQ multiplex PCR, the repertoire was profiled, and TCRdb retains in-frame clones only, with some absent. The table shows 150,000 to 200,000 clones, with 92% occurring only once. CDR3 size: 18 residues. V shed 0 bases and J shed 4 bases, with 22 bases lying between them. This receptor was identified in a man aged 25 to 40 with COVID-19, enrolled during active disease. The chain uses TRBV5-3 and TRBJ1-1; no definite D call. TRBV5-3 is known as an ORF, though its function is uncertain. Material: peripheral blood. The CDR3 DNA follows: TGTGCCAGAAGCTTGGGGGAGGGTAAGAGGGTATTTTTCACTGAAGCTTTCTTT. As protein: CARSLGEGKRVFFTEAFF.